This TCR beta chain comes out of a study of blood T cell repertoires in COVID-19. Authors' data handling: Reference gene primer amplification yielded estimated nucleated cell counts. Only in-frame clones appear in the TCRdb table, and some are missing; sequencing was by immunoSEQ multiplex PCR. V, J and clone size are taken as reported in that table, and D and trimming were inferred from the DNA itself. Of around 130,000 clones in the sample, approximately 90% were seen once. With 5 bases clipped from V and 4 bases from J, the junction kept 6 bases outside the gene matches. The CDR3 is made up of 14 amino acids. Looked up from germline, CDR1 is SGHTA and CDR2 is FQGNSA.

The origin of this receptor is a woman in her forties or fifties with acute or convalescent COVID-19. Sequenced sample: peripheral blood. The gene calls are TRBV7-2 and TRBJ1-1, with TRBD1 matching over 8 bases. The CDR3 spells CASSPGGARTEAFF. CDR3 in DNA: TGTGCCAGCAGCCCAGGGGGCGCGCGCACTGAAGCTTTCTTT.